What follows are 23 T cell receptor beta chains derived from one specimen sequenced in a study of T-cell memory formation after mild COVID-19. TCRdb recomputed calls from the 5' RACE reads with MiXCR, one row per CDR3 protein. Of around 220,000 distinct CDR3 sequences in the sample, over 15% were seen once. Sequenced input: PBMCs or a T cell subset sorted from them (not recorded which). These receptors originate from a man aged 18 to 30 who had mild COVID-19 (a few samples of this study predate the infection). Cell type and time point are not known.

The genes are TRBV18 and TRBJ1-1; maybe TRBD1 (6 bases). V dropped 2 bases and J dropped 2 bases, with 9 bases sitting between them. The germline V gene encodes CDR1 KGHSH and CDR2 LQKENI. This CDR3 has 14 amino acids. CDR3 bases: TGTGCCAGCTCACCATCAGGGGATAACACTGAAGCTTTCTTT. It encodes CASSPSGDNTEAFF.

This chain uses TRBV5-1 with TRBJ1-1; maybe TRBD1 (5 bases). Trimming shortened V by 2 bases and J by 5 bases, and 7 bases separated the two germline ends. This CDR3 comprises 12 residues. The V gene's germline CDR1 is SGHRS and CDR2 YFSETQ. This CDR3 is CASSFEGTEAFF. The CDR3 DNA follows: TGCGCCAGCAGCTTTGAGGGGACTGAAGCTTTCTTT.

This sequence joins TRBV10-3 and TRBJ1-1; weak D call: TRBD1 (5 bases). V was cut by 1 base and J by 4 bases, with 13 bases left in between. CDR1 is ENHRY, CDR2 SYGVKD, per germline. This CDR3 region has 15 residues. CDR3: CAISEWQGGGTEAFF. The CDR3 nucleotides read TGTGCCATCAGTGAGTGGCAGGGTGGGGGCACTGAAGCTTTCTTT.

In its sample, this clonotype was seen a few times. The V gene is TRBV3-1, the J gene TRBJ2-2; no definite D call. The CDR3 is 14 amino acids. Germline-derived CDR1 and CDR2 are LGHDT and YNNKEL (reference sequence). Trimming removed 0 bases from V and 8 bases from J, with 10 bases in between. Here the CDR3 DNA reads TGTGCCAGCAGCCAAGATCGAATTACAGGGGAGCTGTTTTTT. Translated, it gives CASSQDRITGELFF.

The V call is TRBV12-5, the J call TRBJ2-3; tentative D call: TRBD2 (6 bases). CDR1 and CDR2 from the germline V gene are LGHNT and FRNRAP. Trimming shortened V by 1 base and J by 8 bases, and 7 bases separated the two germline ends. The CDR3 spans 12 residues. CDR3: CASGLEEGTQYF. The CDR3 coding sequence is TGTGCTAGTGGTTTGGAGGAGGGTACGCAGTATTTT.

The J gene is TRBJ1-2, the V gene TRBV5-1; 8 bases align to TRBD1. The CDR3 sequence is 15 residues long. In germline, CDR1 is SGHRS, CDR2 YFSETQ. V was pared by 1 base and J by 7 bases, with 9 bases of the junction left unmatched. This CDR3 is CASSLKETGGVGYTF. In nucleotides, the CDR3 is TGCGCCAGCAGCTTGAAAGAAACAGGGGGGGTTGGCTACACCTTC.

The rearrangement links TRBV11-2 to TRBJ1-2; 9 nucleotides line up with TRBD1. Germline values: CDR1 SGHAT, CDR2 FQNNGV. V dropped 3 bases and J dropped 7; count of bases not matched to a gene: 3. The CDR3 is made up of 13 amino acids. The CDR3 region has the DNA TGTGCCAGCAGCTTGGGGACAGGGACTGGCTACACCTTC. Protein product: CASSLGTGTGYTF.

This clonotype was seen a handful of times. This chain links TRBV12-3 or TRBV12-4 with TRBJ2-5, with D tentatively TRBD1 or TRBD2 (6 bases each). The CDR3 has 15 amino acids. V was cut by 8 bases and J by 1 base, with 17 bases left in between. This CDR3 is CASCPGGTIQETQYF. The CDR3 DNA reads as TGTGCCAGCTGCCCTGGGGGGACAATCCAAGAGACCCAGTACTTC.

The chain is built from TRBV20-1 and TRBJ2-5; TRBD2 might be the D (5 bases). Trimming cost V 6 bases and J 5 bases, with 19 bases left between them. The CDR3 spans 14 residues. CDR1 and CDR2 from the germline V gene are DFQATT and SNEGSKA (reference sequence). The CDR3 nucleotides are TGCAGTGCCAAGGGTAGGGCTAGCTGGGAGACCCAGTACTTC. It is translated as CSAKGRASWETQYF.

The rearrangement joins TRBV7-2 to TRBJ1-2; no definite D call. Germline V gives CDR1 SGHTA, CDR2 FQGNSA. The CDR3 length is 12 residues. Trimming took off 5 bases at V and 3 bases at J, with 7 bases between the two ends. CDR3 bases: TGTGCCAGCAGCCGCGATTACTATGGCTACACCTTC. Its translation: CASSRDYYGYTF. Supplemented by reference TRBV7-2 and TRBJ1-2, the full variable domain reads GAGVSQSPSNKVTEKGKDVELRCDPISGHTALYWYRQSLGQGLEFLIYFQGNSAPDKSGLPSDRFSAERTGGSVSTLTIQRTQQEDSAVYLCASSRDYYGYTFGSGTRLTVV.

The chain employs TRBV5-6 and TRBJ2-1; either TRBD1 or TRBD2 may fit D (5 bases each). The CDR3 covers 17 residues. Trimming pared 4 bases from V and 9 bases from J, leaving 26 bases between. Germline V lookup: CDR1 SGHDT, CDR2 YYEEEE. The CDR3 sequence is CASSPSAGTFGRGEQFF. CDR3 nucleotides: TGTGCCAGCAGCCCCTCCGCAGGGACCTTTGGGCGTGGTGAGCAGTTCTTC.

J is TRBJ2-2 and V is TRBV20-1; no clear D. The CDR3 is 11 residues long. The germline gives CDR1 DFQATT, CDR2 SNEGSKA (reference sequence). V dropped 5 bases and J dropped 0 bases, with 1 base sitting between them. This CDR3 reads CSAANTGELFF. CDR3 bases: TGCAGTGCTGCGAACACCGGGGAGCTGTTTTTT.

In its sample, this clonotype was seen a few times. V gene TRBV27 combines with J gene TRBJ1-2; D is perhaps TRBD1 (5 bases). Trimming stripped 8 bases from V and 8 bases from J, with 21 bases between. The germline CDR1 and CDR2 sequences are MNHEY and SMNVEV (reference sequence). The CDR3 covers 14 residues. As DNA, the CDR3 is TGTGCCAGCGGGATGAGGGCCCCGGGGGAGGGCTACACCTTC. It specifies CASGMRAPGEGYTF.

This clonotype was observed at least ten times. The chain carries TRBV15 and TRBJ2-1; D possibly uses TRBD1 or TRBD2 (5 bases each). Germline V gene sequence: CDR1 LNHNV, CDR2 YYDKDF (reference sequence). V was pared by 1 base and J by 5 bases, with 12 bases between. CDR3 length equals 15 residues. The CDR3 reads CATSRVVGENNEQFF. The CDR3 DNA reads TGTGCCACCAGCAGAGTAGTAGGGGAGAACAATGAGCAGTTCTTC. The entire variable domain, with the rest obtained from reference TRBV15 and TRBJ2-1, is as follows: DAMVIQNPRYQVTQFGKPVTLSCSQTLNHNVMYWYQQKSSQAPKLLFHYYDKDFNNEADTPDNFQSRRPNTSFCFLDIRSPGLGDTAMYLCATSRVVGENNEQFFGPGTRLTVL.

This chain uses TRBV7-6 with TRBJ2-1; D is possibly TRBD1 (5 bases). Germline CDR1 reads SGHVS; CDR2 reads FNYEAQ. This CDR3 has 14 residues. V was cut by 3 bases and J by 7 bases, with 13 bases left in between. In DNA, the CDR3 is TGTGCCAGCAGCTTTTCGCAGGGCGGAAATGAGCAGTTCTTC. This gives the protein CASSFSQGGNEQFF. Filled out from reference TRBV7-6 and TRBJ2-1, the complete variable domain reads GAGVSQSPRYKVTKRGQDVALRCDPISGHVSLYWYRQALGQGPEFLTYFNYEAQQDKSGLPNDRFSAERPEGSISTLTIQRTEQRDSAMYRCASSFSQGGNEQFFGPGTRLTVL.

This clonotype was recorded a few times. The chain combines TRBV9 with TRBJ1-6; no clear D. This CDR3 is 15 amino acids long. Germline values: CDR1 SGDLS, CDR2 YYNGEE. The V and J ends lost 0 bases and 10 bases respectively, with 14 bases between them. The CDR3 DNA follows: TGTGCCAGCAGCGTAGTGGCAGGCCCGGGCTCACCCCTCCACTTT. Translating it yields CASSVVAGPGSPLHF.

This sequence joins TRBV11-2 and TRBJ2-3; tentative D call: TRBD1 (5 bases). This CDR3 comprises 16 residues. The V end was cut by 5 bases, the J end by 0 bases, with 15 bases between. Germline values: CDR1 SGHAT, CDR2 FQNNGV. Written as DNA, the CDR3 is TGTGCCAGCAGCCCGTTGCAGGGCTCTAGCACAGATACGCAGTATTTT. Protein sequence: CASSPLQGSSTDTQYF.

Ten or more counts support this clonotype. The chain couples TRBV3-1 to TRBJ1-3, with D unresolved. Germline V gene data show CDR1 as LGHDT and CDR2 as YNNKEL (reference sequence). This CDR3 has 14 residues. The V end was cut by 0 bases, the J end by 0 bases, with 3 bases between. The CDR3 sequence is CASSQDYSGNTIYF. The CDR3 DNA reads as TGTGCCAGCAGCCAAGATTACTCTGGAAACACCATATATTTT.

This clonotype was seen a few times. The J gene is TRBJ2-5, the V gene TRBV5-5; no firm D call. The germline V gene has CDR1 SGHKS and CDR2 YYEKEE (reference sequence). The V gene lost 4 bases and the J gene lost 4 bases, with 8 bases spanning the gap. The CDR3 loop spans 12 amino acids. CDR3 nucleotides: TGTGCCAGCAGCAACCTAGGAGAGACCCAGTACTTC. Protein product: CASSNLGETQYF.

The rearrangement joins TRBV6-5 to TRBJ1-5; D is possibly TRBD1 (6 bases). V lost 0 bases to trimming and J lost 6 bases, with 15 bases between them. This CDR3 spans 16 amino acids. CDR1 is MNHEY and CDR2 is SVGAGI in the germline V gene. Written as DNA, the CDR3 is TGTGCCAGCAGTTACTCGAGTGGGGGCGCACGTCAGCCCCAGCATTTT. Protein: CASSYSSGGARQPQHF.

This clonotype was observed a few times. The gene calls are TRBV10-3 and TRBJ2-1; D call uncertain. The CDR3 is 12 amino acids. The germline CDR1 and CDR2 sequences are ENHRY and SYGVKD. V lost 6 bases to trimming and J lost 6 bases, with 9 bases between them. CDR3 sequence reads: CAISTPGNEQFF. The CDR3 DNA is TGTGCCATCAGCACCCCGGGCAATGAGCAGTTCTTC.

There are many counts of this clonotype. This chain links TRBV5-1 with TRBJ1-6, with D possibly TRBD1 on 5 matching bases. V lost 3 bases, J lost 5 bases, and 12 bases lay in between. Germline assignment: CDR1 SGHRS and CDR2 YFSETQ. This CDR3 spans 15 amino acids. The CDR3: CASSSTGRHNSPLHF. For the CDR3, the DNA is TGCGCCAGCAGCTCGACGGGACGTCATAATTCACCCCTCCACTTT.

There are many counts of this clonotype. This chain connects TRBV7-3 to TRBJ2-3; unclear D gene. Germline values: CDR1 SGHTA, CDR2 FQGTGA. The CDR3 runs to 12 residues. V lost 5 bases and J 0 bases, leaving 3 bases between the germline ends. In nucleotides, the CDR3 is TGTGCCAGCAGCCAGAGCACAGATACGCAGTATTTT. It specifies CASSQSTDTQYF.